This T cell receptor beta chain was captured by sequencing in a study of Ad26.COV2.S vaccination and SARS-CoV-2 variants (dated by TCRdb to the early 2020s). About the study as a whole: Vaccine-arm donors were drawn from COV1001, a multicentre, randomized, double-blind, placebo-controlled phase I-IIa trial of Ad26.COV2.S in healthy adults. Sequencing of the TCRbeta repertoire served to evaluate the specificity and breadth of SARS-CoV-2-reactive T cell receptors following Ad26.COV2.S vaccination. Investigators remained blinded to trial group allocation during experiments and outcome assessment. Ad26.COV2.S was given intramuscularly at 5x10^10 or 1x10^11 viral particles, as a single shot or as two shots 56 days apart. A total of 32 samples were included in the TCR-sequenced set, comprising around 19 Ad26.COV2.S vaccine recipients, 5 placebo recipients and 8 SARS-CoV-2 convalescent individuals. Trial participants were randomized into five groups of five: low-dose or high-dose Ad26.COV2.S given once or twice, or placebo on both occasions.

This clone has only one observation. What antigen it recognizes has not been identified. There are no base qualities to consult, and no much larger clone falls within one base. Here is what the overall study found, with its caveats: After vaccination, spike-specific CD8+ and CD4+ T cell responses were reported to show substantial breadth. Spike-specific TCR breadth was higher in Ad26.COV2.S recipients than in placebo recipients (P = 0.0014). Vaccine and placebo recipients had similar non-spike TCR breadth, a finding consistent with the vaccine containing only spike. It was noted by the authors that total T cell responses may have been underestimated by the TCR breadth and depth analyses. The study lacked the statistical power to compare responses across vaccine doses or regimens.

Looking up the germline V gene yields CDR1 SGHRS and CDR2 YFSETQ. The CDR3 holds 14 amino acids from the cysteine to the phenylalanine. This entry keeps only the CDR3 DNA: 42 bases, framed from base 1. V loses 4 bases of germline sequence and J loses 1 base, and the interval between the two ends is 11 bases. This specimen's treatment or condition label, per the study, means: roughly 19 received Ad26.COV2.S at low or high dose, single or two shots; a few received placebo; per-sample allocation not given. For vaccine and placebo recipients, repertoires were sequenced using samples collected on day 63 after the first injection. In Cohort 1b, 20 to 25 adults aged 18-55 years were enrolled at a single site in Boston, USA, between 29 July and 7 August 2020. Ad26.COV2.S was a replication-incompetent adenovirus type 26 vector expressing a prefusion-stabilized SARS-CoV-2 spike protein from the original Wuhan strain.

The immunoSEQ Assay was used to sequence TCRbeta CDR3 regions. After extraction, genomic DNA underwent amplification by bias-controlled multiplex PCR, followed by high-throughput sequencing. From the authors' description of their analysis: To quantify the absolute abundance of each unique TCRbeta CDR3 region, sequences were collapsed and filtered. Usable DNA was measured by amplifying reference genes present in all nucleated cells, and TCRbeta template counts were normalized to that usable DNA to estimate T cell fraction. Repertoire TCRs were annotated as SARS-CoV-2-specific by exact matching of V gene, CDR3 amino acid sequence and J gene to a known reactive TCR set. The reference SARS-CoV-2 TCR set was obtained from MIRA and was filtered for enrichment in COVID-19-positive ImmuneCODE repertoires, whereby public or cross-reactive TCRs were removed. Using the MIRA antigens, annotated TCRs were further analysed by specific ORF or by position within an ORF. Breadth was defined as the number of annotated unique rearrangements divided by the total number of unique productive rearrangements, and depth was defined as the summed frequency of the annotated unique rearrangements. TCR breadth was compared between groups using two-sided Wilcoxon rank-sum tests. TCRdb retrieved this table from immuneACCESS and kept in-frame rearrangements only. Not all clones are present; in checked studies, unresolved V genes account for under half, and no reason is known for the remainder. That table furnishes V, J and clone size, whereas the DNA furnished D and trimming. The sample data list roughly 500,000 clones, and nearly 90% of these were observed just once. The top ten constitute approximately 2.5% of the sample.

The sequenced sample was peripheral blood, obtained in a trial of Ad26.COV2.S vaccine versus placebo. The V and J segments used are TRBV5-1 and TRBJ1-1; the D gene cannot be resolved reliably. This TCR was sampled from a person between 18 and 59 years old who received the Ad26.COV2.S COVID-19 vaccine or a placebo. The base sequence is TGCGCCAGCAGCCCCAGTGTGACGAACACTGAAGCTTTCTTT. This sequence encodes CASSPSVTNTEAFF. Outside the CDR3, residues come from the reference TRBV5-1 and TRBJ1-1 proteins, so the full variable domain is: KAGVTQTPRYLIKTRGQQVTLSCSPISGHRSVSWYQQTPGQGLQFLFEYFSETQRNKGNFPGRFSGRQFSNSRSEMNVSTLELGDSALYLCASSPSVTNTEAFFGQGTRLTVV.